Below are 8 T cell receptor beta chains sequenced from a single sample in a study of T cells in Graves' hyperthyroidism and ophthalmopathy. There were TCR beta CDR3 regions amplified from RNA transcripts. The HTBI primer set was used in a first-round RT-PCR of the TCR CDR3. TCRdb reprocessed the multiplex PCR reads with MiXCR, giving one entry per CDR3 protein. The sample holds roughly 840,000 distinct CDR3 sequences, about two fifths seen once. What was sequenced was blood. Receptors originate from a man aged 18 to 29 with Graves' hyperthyroidism.

The chain carries TRBV4-1 and TRBJ1-1; TRBD1 might be the D (6 bases). CDR3 length: 15 residues. Trimming left V 2 bases short and J 2 bases short, with 12 bases between. Germline CDR1 and CDR2: MGHRA and YSYEKL. CDR3 protein: CASSQTGTPNTEAFF. The DNA for the CDR3 is TGCGCCAGCAGCCAAACCGGGACACCTAACACTGAAGCTTTCTTT.

This clonotype has a handful of counts. This rearrangement joins TRBV20-1 to TRBJ1-1; D gene uncertain. Trimming stripped 1 base from V and 8 bases from J, with 20 bases between. Per germline, CDR1 DFQATT and CDR2 SNEGSKA (reference sequence). This CDR3 comprises 15 residues. As DNA, the CDR3 is TGCAGTGCTAGAGGAAGTGGTCGGCCCTCTCAAGAAGCTTTCTTT. Its protein product is CSARGSGRPSQEAFF.

The chain recombines TRBV2 with TRBJ1-5; no firm D call. The CDR3 sequence is 15 residues long. Germline V gene lookup returns CDR1 SNHLY and CDR2 FYNNEI. Deletions cut 7 bases from V and 7 bases from J, with 20 bases between. In nucleotides, the CDR3 is TGTGCCAGCACCCTCTTCGGTGGCGCCGGGCAGCCCCAGCATTTT. Its protein product is CASTLFGGAGQPQHF.

The sample holds one count of this clonotype. A much larger clone sits a single nucleotide away, making a read error possible. In DNA, the CDR3 is TGTGGCAGCAGCGAGGGACACTCCCGGGTGGAGACCCAGTACTTC. This translates into CGSSEGHSRVETQYF. The chain employs TRBV2 and TRBJ2-5, with D possibly TRBD1 on 6 matching bases. From germline, CDR1 is SNHLY and CDR2 FYNNEI. The CDR3 extends over 15 amino acids.

The chain recombines TRBV7-2 with TRBJ1-4; D remains unclear. The germline gives CDR1 SGHTA, CDR2 FQGNSA. CDR3 length: 14 residues. V shed 4 bases and J shed 3 bases, with 9 bases lying between them. This chain's CDR3 is CASSSVLSNEKLFF. In DNA form, the CDR3 reads TGTGCCAGCAGCTCAGTGCTCTCTAATGAAAAACTGTTTTTT.

The table lists this clonotype with many counts. The rearrangement joins TRBV2 to TRBJ1-5, with D tentatively TRBD1 (6 bases). The V gene lost 8 bases and the J gene lost 4 bases, with 15 bases spanning the gap. The CDR3 sequence is 14 residues long. Germline CDR1 reads SNHLY; CDR2 reads FYNNEI. The CDR3 protein is CASGLNTGNQPQHF. The CDR3 DNA follows: TGTGCCAGCGGTTTAAACACAGGGAATCAGCCCCAGCATTTT.

This clonotype was seen only a few times. This rearrangement joins TRBV12-3 or TRBV12-4 to TRBJ1-3, with D possibly TRBD1 on 5 matching bases. V was clipped by 7 bases and J by 0 bases, with 10 bases between them. The CDR3 runs to 14 residues. CDR3 bases: TGTGCCAGCACTCCTACAGGCTCTGGAAACACCATATATTTT. The encoded protein is CASTPTGSGNTIYF.

The chain combines TRBV9 with TRBJ2-2; possibly TRBD1 for D (5 bases). The CDR3 runs 13 residues. Germline CDR1 reads SGDLS; CDR2 reads YYNGEE. V lost 4 bases and J lost 6, with 10 bases in between. DNA of the CDR3: TGTGCCAGCAGCTCAGGGTCCCCCGGGGAGCTGTTTTTT. It is translated as CASSSGSPGELFF.